The present T cell receptor (beta chain) was sequenced within a study of cytomegalovirus exposure and HLA in healthy donors. The validation cohort, a group of under 150 subjects, included the donors and was separate from the roughly 620-subject first cohort. On this clone: Its antigen is still unknown.

Data came from immunoSEQ multiplex PCR; TCRdb stores just in-frame clones and leaves some out. The sample yields tens of thousands of clones, over 75% seen once. The study, taken as a whole, reports: There were some public TCRs occurring in many donors, but most TCR sequences were rare. There were 164 TCR beta chains listed as cytomegalovirus-associated.

CDR3 length equals 14 residues. Trimming stripped 6 bases from V and 6 bases from J, with 17 bases between. Germline loops: CDR1 SNHLY, CDR2 FYNNEI. The chain couples TRBV2 to TRBJ1-2; perhaps TRBD1 as D (6 bases). The TCR was taken from a woman younger than 45 in good health and CMV-seronegative. Sequencing was carried out using PBMCs. The CDR3, as DNA: TGTGCCAGCAGACCAATGGGGGGGGCGGATGGCTACACCTTC. This sequence encodes CASRPMGGADGYTF.